This T cell receptor beta chain appears in the sequencing data of a study of blood T cell repertoires in COVID-19. Study as a whole: Acute and convalescent COVID-19 samples came from the United States, Italy and Spain. The cDNA or gDNA used as material had been derived from T cells, B-cell-depleted T cells, or PBMCs.

Germline lookup yields CDR1 SGHAT and CDR2 FQNNGV. This CDR3 has 17 amino acids. V trimming: 5 bases; J trimming: 2 bases; junction bases outside the gene matches: 12. Per the study methods: Estimates of nucleated cell counts were drawn from the amplification of reference gene primers. The table came from immunoSEQ multiplex PCR; TCRdb's copy has only in-frame clones and leaves some out. From that table come the V and J calls and clone size; the DNA was used to work out D and trimming. This repertoire shows 95,000 to 150,000 clones, 80% to 90% found once; its top ten account for about 12%. The sample taken for sequencing was peripheral blood. The receptor's source is a human donor in a cohort sampled during active COVID-19. The V gene is TRBV11-2, the J gene TRBJ2-3, with 8 positions matching TRBD1. The CDR3: CASSRRTGPITTDTQYF. The CDR3 DNA sequence: TGTGCCAGCAGCCGTCGGACAGGGCCTATCACCACAGATACGCAGTATTTT. Complete variable domain (other parts from reference TRBV11-2 and TRBJ2-3): EAGVAQSPRYKIIEKRQSVAFWCNPISGHATLYWYQQILGQGPKLLIQFQNNGVVDDSQLPKDRFSAERLKGVDSTLKIQPAKLEDSAVYLCASSRRTGPITTDTQYFGPGTRLTVL.